The sequence of this TCR beta chain was determined in a study of blood T cell repertoires in COVID-19. Libraries were prepared by immunoSEQ multiplex PCR; TCRdb keeps only in-frame clonotypes and omits some of them. The sample lists hundreds of thousands of clones; 88% were seen once. V was cut by 5 bases and J by 0 bases, with 11 bases left in between. Germline lookup yields CDR1 MDHEN and CDR2 SYDVKM. There are 14 residues in the CDR3. The sample was peripheral blood. The chain couples TRBV28 to TRBJ2-7; no reliable D call. This clonotype was sampled from a woman aged 25 to 39 with COVID-19, enrolled during active disease. CDR3 region: CASSAPRSSYEQYF. The CDR3 region has the DNA TGTGCCAGCAGTGCCCCGCGGAGCTCCTACGAGCAGTACTTC.